This TCR beta chain was documented in a study of technical replicates of blood from four donors. TCRdb's table, derived via immunoSEQ multiplex PCR, lists solely in-frame clones and lacks some. The sample contains 70,000 to 85,000 clones, about 91% of which appear only once. Germline V gene data show CDR1 as SGHRS and CDR2 as YFSETQ. V shed 1 base, J shed 8 bases, and the junction held 5 bases outside the gene matches. The CDR3 consists of 14 residues. The sample taken for sequencing was T cells isolated from PBMCs. V and J are TRBV5-1 and TRBJ2-1; 8 bases line up with TRBD2. The source is a human donor in good health. For the CDR3, the DNA is TGCGCCAGCAGCTTGCTTAGCGGGATCGATGAGCAGTTCTTC. Protein sequence: CASSLLSGIDEQFF.